This T cell receptor beta chain emerged from a study of T cell changes during pregnancy in multiple sclerosis. Generated by immunoSEQ multiplex PCR, the TCRdb table keeps only in-frame clones and is missing some. Of tens of thousands of clones listed, 91% are singletons. Germline V CDR1 and CDR2: MGHRA, YSYEKL. The CDR3 has 12 amino acids. J was trimmed by 10 bases and V by 5 bases; bases with no gene match: 7. The sequences come from peripheral blood, collected before pregnancy. The V gene is TRBV4-1, the J gene TRBJ1-2; 7 nucleotides align to TRBD1. The clonotype was recovered from a female donor with multiple sclerosis, enrolled in a pregnancy study. Written as DNA, the CDR3 is TGCGCCAGCAGCGGGGACAGTCAGTCCTACACCTTC. It specifies CASSGDSQSYTF.